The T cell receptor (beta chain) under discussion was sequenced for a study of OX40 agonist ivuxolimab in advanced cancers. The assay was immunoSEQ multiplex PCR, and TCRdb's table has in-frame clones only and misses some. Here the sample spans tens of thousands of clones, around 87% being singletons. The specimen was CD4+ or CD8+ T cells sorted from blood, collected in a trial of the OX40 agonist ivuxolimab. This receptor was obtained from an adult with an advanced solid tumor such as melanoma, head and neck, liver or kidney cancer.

The CDR3 coding sequence is TGTGCCAGCAGTTCGGATCCGGACAAAGGGTTGGCCTACGAGCAGTACTTC. Translation gives CASSSDPDKGLAYEQYF. The gene calls are TRBV27 and TRBJ2-7, with D possibly being TRBD1 (5 bases). The CDR3 loop spans 17 amino acids. V lost 4 bases to trimming and J lost 2 bases, with 21 bases between them. Germline-derived CDR1 and CDR2 are MNHEY and SMNVEV (reference sequence).